This T cell receptor (beta chain) was sequenced for a study of blood T cells in healthy people across ages. This clonotype occurred a few times. There are 12 residues in the CDR3. From germline, CDR1 is DFQATT and CDR2 SNEGSKA (reference sequence). A second roughly 7 to 11 cycle PCR used barcoded and J-beta primers. TCRdb reprocessed the 5' RACE reads via MiXCR and lists one record per CDR3 protein. The sample has 750,000 or so distinct CDR3 sequences; 25% are singletons. Each sample had at least 7 million PBMCs isolated. The same specimen was also included in a second study, on T cells of mothers and their children. That work states: Healthy Caucasian mothers, a few in number, and their six children were the donors. Per child, about 2.8 million TCR beta CDR3 reads were obtained, against over 9 million per mother.

The receptor was isolated from a boy between 10 and 17 years old in good health. The sequencing sample was made of blood. The chain combines TRBV20-1 with TRBJ2-5, with D possibly matching TRBD2 (5 bases). The chain's CDR3 is CSAGPLERAQYF. CDR3 DNA: TGCAGCGCCGGACCTTTAGAGAGGGCCCAGTACTTC.